This T cell receptor (beta chain) was sequenced for a study of T cells after yellow fever vaccination. Germline CDR1 is SGHTA and CDR2 is FQGNSA. The CDR3 is 17 amino acids. Trimming removed 5 bases at V and 0 bases at J, with 17 bases between. Universal primer sites and UMIs were introduced during 5'RACE template-switching synthesis of TCR cDNA. TCRdb re-derived calls from the 5' RACE reads in MiXCR, one entry per CDR3 protein. The repertoire has 170,000 or so distinct CDR3 sequences, approximately 6.2% of them found once; the top ten carry roughly 3%. This clonotype was seen only a few times. The material sequenced was CD4+ T cells sorted from PBMCs, taken on the day of the first yellow fever vaccination. The rearrangement uses TRBV7-2 and TRBJ1-5; weak D call: TRBD1 (6 bases). The TCR originated in a man between 18 and 29 years old who received the YFV17D yellow fever vaccine. The CDR3 protein is CASSPTGTPGSNQPQHF. The DNA for the CDR3 is TGTGCCAGCAGCCCTACAGGGACCCCCGGTAGCAATCAGCCCCAGCATTTT.